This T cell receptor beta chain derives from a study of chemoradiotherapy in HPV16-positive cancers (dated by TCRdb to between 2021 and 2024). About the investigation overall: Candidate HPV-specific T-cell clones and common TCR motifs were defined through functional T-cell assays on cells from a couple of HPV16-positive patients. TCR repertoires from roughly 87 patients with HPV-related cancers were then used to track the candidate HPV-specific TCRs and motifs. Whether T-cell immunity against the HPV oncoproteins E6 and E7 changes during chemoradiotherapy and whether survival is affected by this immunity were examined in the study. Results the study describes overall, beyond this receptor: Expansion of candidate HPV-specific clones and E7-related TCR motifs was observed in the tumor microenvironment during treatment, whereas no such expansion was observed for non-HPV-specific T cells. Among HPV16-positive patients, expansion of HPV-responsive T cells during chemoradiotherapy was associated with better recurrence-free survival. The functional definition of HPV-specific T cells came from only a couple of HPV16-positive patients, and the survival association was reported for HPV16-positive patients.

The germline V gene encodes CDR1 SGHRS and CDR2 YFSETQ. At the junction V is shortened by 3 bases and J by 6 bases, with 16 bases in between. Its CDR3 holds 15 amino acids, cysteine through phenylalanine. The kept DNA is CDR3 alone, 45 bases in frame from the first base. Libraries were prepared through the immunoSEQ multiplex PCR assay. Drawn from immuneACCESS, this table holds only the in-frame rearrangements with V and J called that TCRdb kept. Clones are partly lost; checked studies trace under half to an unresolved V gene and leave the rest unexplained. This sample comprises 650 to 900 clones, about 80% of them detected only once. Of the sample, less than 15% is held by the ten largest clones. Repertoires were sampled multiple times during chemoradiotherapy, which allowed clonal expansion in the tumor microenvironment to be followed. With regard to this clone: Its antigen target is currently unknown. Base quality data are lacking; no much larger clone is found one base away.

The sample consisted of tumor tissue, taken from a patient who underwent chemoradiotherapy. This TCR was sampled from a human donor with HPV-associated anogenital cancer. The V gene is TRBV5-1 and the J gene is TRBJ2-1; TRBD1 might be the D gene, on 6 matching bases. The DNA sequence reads TGCGCCAGCAGCTGGGGGCCCCGAGGGGGCAATGAGCAGTTCTTC. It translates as CASSWGPRGGNEQFF.